This passage covers 19 T cell receptor beta chains from one sample sequenced in a study of shared clonotypes between healthy human individuals (dated by TCRdb to about 2020). The library was built by means of the immunoSEQ multiplex PCR assay. Here the immuneACCESS table is served through TCRdb, limited to in-frame sequences with V and J called. Missing clones are a known gap in these copies; in checked studies unresolved V genes cover under half, and the rest lacks a known reason. For this sample there are 2,100,000 or so clones; approximately 95% appear just once. 0.1% to 0.15% of the sample belongs to the ten largest clones. The sequenced material came from naive CD4+ T cells sorted from blood. Read against the paper, the sample's cell subset or site label means: CD45RA+ positively selected. Every receptor here comes from a man between 18 and 29 years old in good health.

The V gene is TRBV5-1, the J gene TRBJ1-1; D unclear. Trimming left V 2 bases short and J 0 bases short, with 8 bases between. Per germline, CDR1 SGHRS and CDR2 YFSETQ. The CDR3 extends over 14 amino acids. CDR3 in amino acids: CASSLREMNTEAFF. The CDR3 nucleotides are TGCGCCAGCAGCTTAAGGGAAATGAACACTGAAGCTTTCTTT.

The chain uses TRBV25-1 and TRBJ2-7, with unresolved D. Trimming removed 6 bases at V and 2 bases at J, with 17 bases between. CDR1 is MGHDK, CDR2 SYGVNS, per germline. The CDR3 consists of 15 residues. The DNA for the CDR3 is TGTGCCAGCAGCCCTGACAATCCCGGTACCTACGAGCAGTACTTC. It is translated as CASSPDNPGTYEQYF.

The chain links TRBV21-1 to TRBJ2-1; the table's D call of TRBD2 was not tested on the DNA. TRBV21-1 is labeled a pseudogene. CDR3 length equals 16 residues. DNA of the CDR3: TGTGCCAGCAGCAAAGATCGGTCGGCTGGACGGGGTGAGCAGTTCTTC. It specifies CASSKDRSAGRGEQFF.

The V gene is TRBV15, the J gene TRBJ2-7; the D is unclear. The CDR3 spans 15 residues. The germline V gene has CDR1 LNHNV and CDR2 YYDKDF (reference sequence). Trimming pared 1 base from V and 6 bases from J, leaving 16 bases between. In DNA form, the CDR3 reads TGTGCCACCAGCAGAGTGGGCACCGTGGCTGGCGAGCAGTACTTC. Residues: CATSRVGTVAGEQYF.

Regarding this clone: At the DNA level, this CDR3 is encoded by other sequences in the same sample as well. J is TRBJ1-3 and V is TRBV10-3; no firm D call. The CDR3 runs 15 residues. CDR1 ENHRY and CDR2 SYGVKD come from the germline V gene. Trimming left V 3 bases short and J 0 bases short, with 9 bases between. CDR3 sequence: CAISEGLSSGNTIYF. As DNA, the CDR3 is TGTGCCATCAGTGAAGGGTTAAGCTCTGGAAACACCATATATTTT.

This clone is a singleton in its sample. V and J are TRBV5-1 and TRBJ1-5; a possible D gene is TRBD1 (5 bases). With 0 bases removed from V and 7 bases from J, the gap between germline ends came to 14 bases. The CDR3 loop spans 15 amino acids. CDR1 is SGHRS, CDR2 YFSETQ, per germline. The CDR3 is CASSLEGQRGQPQHF. The CDR3 DNA follows: TGCGCCAGCAGCTTGGAGGGGCAGCGGGGACAGCCCCAGCATTTT.

The chain links TRBV4-3 to TRBJ1-2; 8 bases match TRBD1. This CDR3 contains 17 residues. Germline V CDR1 and CDR2: LGHNA, YSLEER. V lost 0 bases and J lost 5; bases outside the gene matches: 11. The CDR3 DNA reads as TGCGCCAGCAGCCAAGAGGGGCAGACAGGGGACGCTTATGGCTACACCTTC. Its translation is CASSQEGQTGDAYGYTF.

This chain connects TRBV4-1 to TRBJ2-7, with 8 bases matching TRBD2. V trimming: 4 bases; J trimming: 4 bases; junction bases outside the gene matches: 6. CDR1 and CDR2 (germline): MGHRA, YSYEKL. The CDR3 is 14 amino acids. CDR3 nucleotides: TGCGCCAGCAGCCGGGCGACTAGCGAATACGAGCAGTACTTC. Its translation: CASSRATSEYEQYF.

The J gene is TRBJ1-1, the V gene TRBV18; possibly TRBD1 for D (6 bases). The germline V gene encodes CDR1 KGHSH and CDR2 LQKENI. The CDR3 covers 14 residues. Trimming shortened V by 3 bases and J by 3 bases, and 11 bases separated the two germline ends. The CDR3 here is CASSPQTGYTEAFF. The CDR3 bases are TGTGCCAGCTCACCCCAAACAGGGTACACTGAAGCTTTCTTT.

Points on this clone: The sample holds other DNA sequences that translate to the same CDR3. The gene calls are TRBV28 and TRBJ2-6; D gene unclear. The V gene lost 5 bases and the J gene lost 0 bases, with 5 bases spanning the gap. CDR3 size: 14 residues. CDR1 and CDR2 (germline): MDHEN, SYDVKM. The DNA for the CDR3 is TGTGCCAGCAGTCCGTCCTCTGGGGCCAACGTCCTGACTTTC. Its translation is CASSPSSGANVLTF.

V gene TRBV11-1 combines with J gene TRBJ2-7; tentative D call: TRBD1 (5 bases). The germline V gene encodes CDR1 SGHAT and CDR2 FQDESV (reference sequence). Trimming stripped 5 bases from V and 0 bases from J, with 11 bases between. This CDR3 has 14 residues. CDR3 amino acids: CASSRDSSSYEQYF. The CDR3 nucleotides read TGTGCCAGCAGCCGAGACAGTAGCTCCTACGAGCAGTACTTC.

This chain uses TRBV4-2 with TRBJ2-6; TRBD1 agrees at 9 bases. CDR1 is LGHNA and CDR2 is YNFKEQ in the germline V gene. The CDR3 is made up of 17 amino acids. Germline trimming cut 0 bases from V and 2 bases from J; bases unmatched to any gene: 2. This CDR3 is CASSQEDRGAGANVLTF. The DNA for the CDR3 is TGTGCCAGCAGCCAAGAAGACAGGGGGGCTGGGGCCAACGTCCTGACTTTC.

This rearrangement joins TRBV21-1 to TRBJ1-5; whether TRBD1, the table's D call, matches the DNA was not checked. TRBV21-1 is tagged as a pseudogene. This CDR3 has 17 residues. CDR3 amino acids: CASSRGGWDRGYQPQHF. In DNA form, the CDR3 reads TGTGCCAGCAGCAGAGGGGGGTGGGACAGGGGTTATCAGCCCCAGCATTTT.

V usage is TRBV5-1 and J usage is TRBJ1-2; 7 nucleotides align to TRBD1. The CDR3 totals 13 residues. The V gene's germline CDR1 is SGHRS and CDR2 YFSETQ. The V gene end was trimmed by 9 bases and the J gene end by 2 bases; junction bases not matched to a gene: 7. CDR3 sequence reads: CATTPGGNYGYTF. The CDR3, as DNA: TGCGCCACGACTCCAGGGGGGAACTATGGCTACACCTTC. Full variable domain (missing parts from reference TRBV5-1 and TRBJ1-2): KAGVTQTPRYLIKTRGQQVTLSCSPISGHRSVSWYQQTPGQGLQFLFEYFSETQRNKGNFPGRFSGRQFSNSRSEMNVSTLELGDSALYLCATTPGGNYGYTFGSGTRLTVV.

This sequence joins TRBV6-6 and TRBJ2-1; D remains unclear. This CDR3 region has 13 residues. Germline V gives CDR1 MNHNY, CDR2 SVGAGI (reference sequence). Trimming removed 8 bases from V and 3 bases from J, with 11 bases in between. The CDR3 loop is CASSPGGYNEQFF. The CDR3 DNA reads as TGTGCCAGCTCCCCTGGCGGCTACAATGAGCAGTTCTTC.

The CDR3 DNA follows: TGTGCCACCCGACAGACTAGCGGGAGGAATGAGCAGTTCTTC. It encodes CATRQTSGRNEQFF. The genes are TRBV6-6 and TRBJ2-1; 13 positions agree with TRBD2. This CDR3 has 14 residues. Germline V gene data show CDR1 as MNHNY and CDR2 as SVGAGI (reference sequence). The V segment lost 10 bases and the J segment 7 bases; nucleotides outside the gene matches: 7.

V gene TRBV9 combines with J gene TRBJ2-5; D is undetermined. The CDR3 sequence is 14 residues long. Deletions cut 0 bases from V and 0 bases from J, with 6 bases between. CDR1 SGDLS and CDR2 YYNGEE come from the germline V gene. The chain's CDR3 is CASSVDWNQETQYF. The CDR3 DNA reads as TGTGCCAGCAGCGTAGATTGGAACCAAGAGACCCAGTACTTC.

V is TRBV7-9 and J is TRBJ2-3; D might be TRBD1 (6 bases). V lost 5 bases and J 6 bases, leaving 21 bases between the germline ends. Germline V gene data show CDR1 as SEHNR and CDR2 as FQNEAQ (reference sequence). The CDR3 contains 16 residues. The CDR3 DNA sequence: TGTGCCAGCAGCCCTTCGGGACATTCCCCAGCGGATACGCAGTATTTT. Protein: CASSPSGHSPADTQYF.

This clone appeared a few times. The V gene is TRBV6-5, the J gene TRBJ1-1; possible D gene TRBD1, 6 bases. Trimming removed 5 bases at V and 11 bases at J, with 12 bases between. The germline CDR1 and CDR2 sequences are MNHEY and SVGAGI. The CDR3 length is 11 residues. Here the CDR3 DNA reads TGTGCCAGCAGTACACAGGGTTTGGCTTTCTTT. This translates into CASSTQGLAFF.